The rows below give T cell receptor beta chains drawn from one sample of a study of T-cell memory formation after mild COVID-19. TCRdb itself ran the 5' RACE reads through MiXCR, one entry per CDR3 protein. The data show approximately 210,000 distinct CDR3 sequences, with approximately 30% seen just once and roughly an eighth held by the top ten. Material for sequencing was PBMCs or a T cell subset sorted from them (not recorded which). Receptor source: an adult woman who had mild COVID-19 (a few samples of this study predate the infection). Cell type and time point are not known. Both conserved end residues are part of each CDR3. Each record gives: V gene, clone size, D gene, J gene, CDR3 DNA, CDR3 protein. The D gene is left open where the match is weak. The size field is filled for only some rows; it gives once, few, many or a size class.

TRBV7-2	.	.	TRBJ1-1	TGTGCCAGCAGCCTCCGACAGGCATTGAACACTGAAGCTTTCTTT	CASSLRQALNTEAFF
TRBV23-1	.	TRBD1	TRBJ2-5	TGCGCCAGCAGTCAACACAGGGGGATCCAAGAGACCCAGTACTTC	CASSQHRGIQETQYF
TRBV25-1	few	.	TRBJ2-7	TGTGCCAGCAGTGAATCCGCGGGCGAGCAGTACTTC	CASSESAGEQYF
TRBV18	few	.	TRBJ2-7	TGTGCCAGCTCACCAGTCGGCCCCTACGAGCAGTACTTC	CASSPVGPYEQYF
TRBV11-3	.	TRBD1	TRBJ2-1	TGTGCCAGCAGCCAAAACAGACAGGGGAGCAATGAGCAGTTCTTC	CASSQNRQGSNEQFF
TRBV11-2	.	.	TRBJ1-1	TGTGCCAGCAGCTTAGGCCACCACTTAGGTCGCACTGAAGCTTTCTTT	CASSLGHHLGRTEAFF
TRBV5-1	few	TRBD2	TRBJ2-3	TGCGCCAGCAGACTCCAAGGAGCGGGAAGCACAGATACGCAGTATTTT	CASRLQGAGSTDTQYF
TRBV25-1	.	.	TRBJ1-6	TGTGCCAGCAGTAGGCAGGGTGGTTCACCCCTCCACTTT	CASSRQGGSPLHF
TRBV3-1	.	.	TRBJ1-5	TGTGCCAGCAGCCAAGGGATATCAGCGGCCCAGCATTTT	CASSQGISAAQHF
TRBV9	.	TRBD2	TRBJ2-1	TGTGCCAGCAGTCAAGCTCACCCGGGACTACCCACTACCTACAATGAGCAGTTCTTC	CASSQAHPGLPTTYNEQFF
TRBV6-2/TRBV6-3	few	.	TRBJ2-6	TGTGCCAGCAGTCGCACTTATTCCCCGGACGGCGGGGCCAACGTCCTGACTTTC	CASSRTYSPDGGANVLTF
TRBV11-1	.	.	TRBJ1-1	TGTGCCAGCAGCTTGACGAGGGAGAACACTGAAGCTTTCTTT	CASSLTRENTEAFF
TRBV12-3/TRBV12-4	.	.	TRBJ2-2	TGTGCCAGCATTCCAGCTGACAGATCGAACACCGGGGAGCTGTTTTTT	CASIPADRSNTGELFF
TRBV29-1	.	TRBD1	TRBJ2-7	TGCAGCGCTGAACAGGGGGGCGAGCAGTACTTC	CSAEQGGEQYF
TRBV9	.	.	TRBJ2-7	TGTGCCAGCAGCGCTTACCAGGGGAAAGTAAACGAGCAGTACTTC	CASSAYQGKVNEQYF
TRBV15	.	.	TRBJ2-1	TGTGCCACCAGCAGAGAGGTAGGGGGTCAGAATGAGCAGTTCTTC	CATSREVGGQNEQFF
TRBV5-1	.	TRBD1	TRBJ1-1	TGCGCCAGCAGCTCTGACAGGGGGCGCGAAGCTTTCTTT	CASSSDRGREAFF
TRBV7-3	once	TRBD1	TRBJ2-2	TGTGCCAGCAGCCCGGGACAGAAGGACACCGGGGAGCTGTTTTTT	CASSPGQKDTGELFF
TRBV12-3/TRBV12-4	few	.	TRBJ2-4	TGTGCCAGCAGTTACGCAACAAGTCAAATAGCCAAAAACATTCAGTACTTC	CASSYATSQIAKNIQYF
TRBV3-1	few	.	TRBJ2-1	TGTGCCAGCAGCCAAGGCGAAATCTTGGGATACGGGCAGTTCTTC	CASSQGEILGYGQFF
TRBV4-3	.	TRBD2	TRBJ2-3	TGCGCCAGCAGCCAAGGGACTAGCGGCTACACAGATACGCAGTATTTT	CASSQGTSGYTDTQYF
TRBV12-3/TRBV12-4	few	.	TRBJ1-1	TGTGCCAGCACCCAAGGGTTAGGGCGGACTGAAGCTTTCTTT	CASTQGLGRTEAFF
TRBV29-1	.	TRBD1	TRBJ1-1	TGCAGCGCCGCGGGACAGAGGAACACTGAAGCTTTCTTT	CSAAGQRNTEAFF
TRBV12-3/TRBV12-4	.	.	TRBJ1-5	TGTGCCAGCAGTTTTCGTTTACGTAGCAATCAGCCCCAGCATTTT	CASSFRLRSNQPQHF
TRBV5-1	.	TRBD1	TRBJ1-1	TGCGCCAGCAGCTTGGTGCCGGGACAGGACACTGAAGCTTTCTTT	CASSLVPGQDTEAFF
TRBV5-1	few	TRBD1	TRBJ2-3	TGCGCCAGCAGCCCGTTCAACAGGGGAGGCACAGATACGCAGTATTTT	CASSPFNRGGTDTQYF
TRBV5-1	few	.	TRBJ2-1	TGCGCCAGCAGCTTTGAGGGGGGATCCTACAATGAGCAGTTCTTC	CASSFEGGSYNEQFF
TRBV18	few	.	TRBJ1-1	TGTGCCAGCTCATTCACAGTGAACACTGAAGCTTTCTTT	CASSFTVNTEAFF
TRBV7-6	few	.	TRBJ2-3	TGTGCCAGCAGCTTAGGACTCCGAGGGGGAACGAAAGATACGCAGTATTTT	CASSLGLRGGTKDTQYF
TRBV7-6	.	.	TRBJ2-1	TGTGCCAGCAGCTCTGGACTACACAATGAGCAGTTCTTC	CASSSGLHNEQFF
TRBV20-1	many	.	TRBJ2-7	TGCAGTGCTAGAGATCTGGCAGGGAGCTCCTACGAGCAGTACTTC	CSARDLAGSSYEQYF
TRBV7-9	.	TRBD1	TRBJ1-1	TGTGCCAGCAGGAACAGGGGGACCACTGAAGCTTTCTTT	CASRNRGTTEAFF
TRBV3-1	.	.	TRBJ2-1	TGTGCCAGCAGCCAAGATCAAGGGGGGTATTACAATGAGCAGTTCTTC	CASSQDQGGYYNEQFF
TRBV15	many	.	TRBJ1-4	TGTGCCACCAGCAGAGATCCCGGGACGGCGGCTATGGGAGAACTGTTTTTT	CATSRDPGTAAMGELFF
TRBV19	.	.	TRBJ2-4	TGTGCCAGTAGGCCAGGGGCCAAAAACATTCAGTACTTC	CASRPGAKNIQYF
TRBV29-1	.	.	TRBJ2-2	TGCAGCACGGGAGACACCGGGGAGCTGTTTTTT	CSTGDTGELFF
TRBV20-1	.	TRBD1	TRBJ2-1	TGCAGTGCTAGAAGGTCCGGGACAGGGGGCCAAAATGAGCAGTTCTTC	CSARRSGTGGQNEQFF
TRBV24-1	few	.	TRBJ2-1	TGTGCCACCAGTGACTCGAGGGGTTGGCAGTTCTTC	CATSDSRGWQFF
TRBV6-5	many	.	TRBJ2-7	TGTGCCAGCAGCGATCACAGCTCCTACGAGCAGTACTTC	CASSDHSSYEQYF
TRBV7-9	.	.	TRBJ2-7	TGTGCCAGCAGCGCTGGGACCCCTCATGAGCAGTACTTC	CASSAGTPHEQYF
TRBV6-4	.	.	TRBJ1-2	TGTGCCAGCAGTGACGACGGCAAGTATGGCTACACCTTC	CASSDDGKYGYTF
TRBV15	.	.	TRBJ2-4	TGTGCCACCAGCAGGGGGGCCAGACTAGCCAAAAACATTCAGTACTTC	CATSRGARLAKNIQYF
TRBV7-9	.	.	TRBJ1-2	TGTGCCAGCAGCTTAGCCCGGGACTATGGCTACACCTTC	CASSLARDYGYTF
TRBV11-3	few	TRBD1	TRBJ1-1	TGTGCCAGCGCTCCAGGGGGAGAAAGAAAGGATTTCTTT	CASAPGGERKDFF